The subject of this entry is one T cell receptor (beta chain). This clone's antigen is unknown. Base qualities are not provided; no much larger clone lies one nucleotide away. The immunoSEQ Assay, a bias-controlled multiplex PCR, was used to amplify TCRbeta CDR3 regions from genomic DNA. The authors' pipeline ran thus. The number of nucleated cells in each sample was estimated from the amplification of reference gene primers within the assay. To quantify the absolute abundance of each unique TCRbeta CDR3 rearrangement, sequence reads were collapsed and filtered. For each sample, productive Simpson clonality was calculated by taking the square root of Simpson's diversity index across productive rearrangements. Not all clones reach the TCRdb copy of this immuneACCESS table, which keeps in-frame sequences only. Checked studies attribute under half of the gap to unresolved V genes and leave the rest unexplained. That table supplies the V and J calls and clone size; D and trimming were determined from the DNA. This sample holds around 460,000 clones; 85% to 90% were observed only once. The ten largest account for less than 0.95% of the sample.

This record belongs to a study of blood T cell repertoires in COVID-19 (dated by TCRdb to 2020 to 2021). Some background on the complete study: Collaborator samples came from the United States, Italy and Spain and covered acute and convalescent phases of COVID-19. The dataset comprised deeply sampled blood TCRbeta repertoires from subjects exposed to, actively infected with, or recovered from COVID-19. Where available, HLA class I and class II types were obtained from metadata supplied by the sample provider rather than from assay-based typing. The samples were drawn from two sources: the first 160 participants of the ongoing ImmuneRACE study, and over 950 subjects contributed by 6 global collaborators. The sample metadata nearly always contained a de-identified subject ID, COVID-19 status, age in years and sex. The repertoires were made available in a free public database intended to serve as a resource for research on the immune response to SARS-CoV-2. The prospective study material was composed of cDNA or gDNA derived from T cells, B-cell-depleted T cells, or PBMCs. Overall study outcomes, separate from this receptor: How much clinical and demographic metadata was included differed by source and by participant, and the metadata was provided uncurated.

In Seattle, one collaborating source enrolled patients while the infection was active and tracked those patients longitudinally over the course of disease. The collaborating institutions used their own protocols to collect whole blood in K2EDTA tubes. For TCRbeta analysis, collaborator samples were shipped as frozen whole blood, as isolated PBMCs, or as DNA extracted from either sample type. Including cysteine and phenylalanine, the CDR3 has 10 amino acids. The kept DNA is CDR3 alone, 30 bases in frame from the first base. V loses 9 bases, J loses 9 bases, and the germline ends lie 9 bases apart. CDR1 SNHLY and CDR2 FYNNEI are derived from the germline V gene.

Sequenced input: peripheral blood. Recombination linked TRBV2 to TRBJ2-1, with the D gene uncertain. This receptor was taken from a man younger than 30 with COVID-19, enrolled during active disease. At the DNA level, the sequence is TGTGCCAGTGCGGTCGCTGAGCAGTTCTTC. The encoded protein is CASAVAEQFF.